This T cell receptor (beta chain) appears in the sequencing data of a study of T cells after posttransplantation cyclophosphamide. Points from the study as a whole: Blood and skin or GI T cell repertoires showed limited TRB overlap. Later blood repertoires were often dominated by clones from the donor CD8+ memory compartment.

The CDR3 consists of 14 residues. Trimming took 6 bases from V and 3 from J, leaving 15 bases between them. Germline CDR1 KGHSH, CDR2 LQKENI. On this clone: Its antigen is not identified.

Profiling relied on immunoSEQ multiplex PCR, and the TCRdb table lists in-frame clones only, not all of them. In the table there are tens of thousands of clones, 85% to 95% of which are singletons. This clonotype was sampled from a woman between 45 and 60 years old in good health and a related stem cell transplant donor. The chain recombines TRBV18 with TRBJ2-7; D call uncertain. What was sequenced was PBMCs. The CDR3 coding sequence is TGTGCCAGCTCGGTGCTGGGCAGTTACTACGAGCAGTACTTC. Protein product: CASSVLGSYYEQYF.